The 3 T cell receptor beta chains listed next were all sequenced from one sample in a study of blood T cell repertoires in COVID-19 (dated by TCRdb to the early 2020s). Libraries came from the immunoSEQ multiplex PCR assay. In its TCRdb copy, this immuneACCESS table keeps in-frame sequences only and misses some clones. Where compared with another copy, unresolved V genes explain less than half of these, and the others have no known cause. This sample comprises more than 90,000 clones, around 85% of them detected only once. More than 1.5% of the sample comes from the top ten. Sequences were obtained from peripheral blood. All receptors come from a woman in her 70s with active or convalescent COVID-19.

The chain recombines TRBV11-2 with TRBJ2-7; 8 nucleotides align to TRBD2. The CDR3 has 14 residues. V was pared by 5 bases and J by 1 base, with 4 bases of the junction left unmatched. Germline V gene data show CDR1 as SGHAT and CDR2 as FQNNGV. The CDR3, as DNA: TGTGCCAGCAGCAGCCGGGGGGGGTCCTACGAGCAGTACTTC. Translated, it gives CASSSRGGSYEQYF.

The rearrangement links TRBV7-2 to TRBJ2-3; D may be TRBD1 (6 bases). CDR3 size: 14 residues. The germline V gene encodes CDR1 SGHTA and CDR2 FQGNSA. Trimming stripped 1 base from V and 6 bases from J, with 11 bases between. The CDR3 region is CASSLGRGPDTQYF. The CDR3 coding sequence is TGTGCCAGCAGCTTAGGCAGGGGCCCTGATACGCAGTATTTT. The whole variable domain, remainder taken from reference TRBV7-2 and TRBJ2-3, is GAGVSQSPSNKVTEKGKDVELRCDPISGHTALYWYRQSLGQGLEFLIYFQGNSAPDKSGLPSDRFSAERTGGSVSTLTIQRTQQEDSAVYLCASSLGRGPDTQYFGPGTRLTVL.

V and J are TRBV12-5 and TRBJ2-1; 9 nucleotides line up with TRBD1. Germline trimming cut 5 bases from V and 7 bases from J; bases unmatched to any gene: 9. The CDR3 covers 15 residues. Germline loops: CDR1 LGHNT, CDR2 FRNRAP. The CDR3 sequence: CASGTDRGNVNEQFF. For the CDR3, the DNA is TGTGCTAGTGGTACGGACAGGGGAAATGTTAATGAGCAGTTCTTC.